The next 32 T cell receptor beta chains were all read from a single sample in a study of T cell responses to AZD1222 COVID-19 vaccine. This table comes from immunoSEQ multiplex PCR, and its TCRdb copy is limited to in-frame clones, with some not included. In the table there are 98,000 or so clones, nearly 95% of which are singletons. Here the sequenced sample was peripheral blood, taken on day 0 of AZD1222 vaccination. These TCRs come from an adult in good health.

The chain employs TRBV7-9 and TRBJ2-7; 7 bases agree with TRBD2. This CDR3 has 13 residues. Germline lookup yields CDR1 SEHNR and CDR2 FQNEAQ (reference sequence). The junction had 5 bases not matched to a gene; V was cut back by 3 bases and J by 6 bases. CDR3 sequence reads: CASSFGLGSEQYF. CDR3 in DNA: TGTGCCAGCAGCTTCGGACTAGGTTCCGAGCAGTACTTC.

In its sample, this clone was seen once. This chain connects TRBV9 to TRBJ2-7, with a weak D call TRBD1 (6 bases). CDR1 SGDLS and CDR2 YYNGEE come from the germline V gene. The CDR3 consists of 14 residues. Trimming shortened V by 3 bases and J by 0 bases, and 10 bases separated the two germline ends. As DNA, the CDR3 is TGTGCCAGCAGCGCCCGGGACAACTCCTACGAGCAGTACTTC. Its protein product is CASSARDNSYEQYF.

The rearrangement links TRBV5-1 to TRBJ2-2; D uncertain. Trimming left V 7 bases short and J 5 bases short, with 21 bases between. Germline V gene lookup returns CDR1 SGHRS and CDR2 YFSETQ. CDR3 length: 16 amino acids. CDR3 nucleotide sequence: TGCGCCAGCCGAGTCCAGCCGGGCCACACAACCGGGGAGCTGTTTTTT. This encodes CASRVQPGHTTGELFF. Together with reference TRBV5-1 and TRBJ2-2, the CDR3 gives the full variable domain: KAGVTQTPRYLIKTRGQQVTLSCSPISGHRSVSWYQQTPGQGLQFLFEYFSETQRNKGNFPGRFSGRQFSNSRSEMNVSTLELGDSALYLCASRVQPGHTTGELFFGEGSRLTVL.

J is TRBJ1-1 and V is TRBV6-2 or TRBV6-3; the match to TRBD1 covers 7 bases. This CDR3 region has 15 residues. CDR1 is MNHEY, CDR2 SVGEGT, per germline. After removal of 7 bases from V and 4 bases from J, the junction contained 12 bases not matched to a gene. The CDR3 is CASTPDRVKVTEAFF. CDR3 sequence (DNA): TGTGCCAGCACCCCAGACAGGGTCAAAGTCACTGAAGCTTTCTTT.

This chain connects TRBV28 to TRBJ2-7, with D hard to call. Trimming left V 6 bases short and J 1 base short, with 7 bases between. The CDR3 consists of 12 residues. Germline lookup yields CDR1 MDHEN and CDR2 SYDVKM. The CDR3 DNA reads TGTGCCAGCAGCACGACGTCCTACGAGCAGTACTTC. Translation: CASSTTSYEQYF. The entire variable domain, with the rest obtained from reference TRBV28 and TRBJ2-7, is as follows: DVKVTQSSRYLVKRTGEKVFLECVQDMDHENMFWYRQDPGLGLRLIYFSYDVKMKEKGDIPEGYSVSREKKERFSLILESASTNQTSMYLCASSTTSYEQYFGPGTRLTVT.

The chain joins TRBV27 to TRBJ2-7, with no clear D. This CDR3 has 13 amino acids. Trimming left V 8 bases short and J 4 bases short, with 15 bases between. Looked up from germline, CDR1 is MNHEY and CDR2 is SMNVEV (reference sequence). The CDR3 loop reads CASAPGQHYEQYF. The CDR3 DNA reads TGTGCCAGCGCGCCGGGCCAACATTACGAGCAGTACTTC.

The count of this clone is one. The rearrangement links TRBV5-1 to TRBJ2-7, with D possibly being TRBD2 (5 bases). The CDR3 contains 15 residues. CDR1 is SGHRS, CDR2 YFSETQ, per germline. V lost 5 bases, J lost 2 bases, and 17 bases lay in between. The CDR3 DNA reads TGCGCCAGCAGTCCTCACCCTAGCCTGACCTACGAGCAGTACTTC. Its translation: CASSPHPSLTYEQYF. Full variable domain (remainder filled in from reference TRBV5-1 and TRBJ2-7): KAGVTQTPRYLIKTRGQQVTLSCSPISGHRSVSWYQQTPGQGLQFLFEYFSETQRNKGNFPGRFSGRQFSNSRSEMNVSTLELGDSALYLCASSPHPSLTYEQYFGPGTRLTVT.

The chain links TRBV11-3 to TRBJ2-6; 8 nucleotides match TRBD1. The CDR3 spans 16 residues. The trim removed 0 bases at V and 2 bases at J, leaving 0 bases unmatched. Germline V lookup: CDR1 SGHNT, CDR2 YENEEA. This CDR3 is CASSLEQGAGANVLTF. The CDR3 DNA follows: TGTGCCAGCAGCTTAGAACAGGGGGCTGGGGCCAACGTCCTGACTTTC.

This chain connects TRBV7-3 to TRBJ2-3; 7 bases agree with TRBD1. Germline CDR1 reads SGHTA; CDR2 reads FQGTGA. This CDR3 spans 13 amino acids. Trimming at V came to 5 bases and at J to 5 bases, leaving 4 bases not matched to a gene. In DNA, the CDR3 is TGTGCCAGCAGCGTGACAGGGTTAGATACGCAGTATTTT. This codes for CASSVTGLDTQYF.

Written as DNA, the CDR3 is TGTGCCAGCCGCAAGTACTACGGGGGTGCAAACACCGGGGAGCTGTTTTTT. It yields the protein CASRKYYGGANTGELFF. The V gene is TRBV11-2, the J gene TRBJ2-2, with D tentatively TRBD2 (6 bases). The V gene's germline CDR1 is SGHAT and CDR2 FQNNGV. The germline V and J ends were trimmed by 8 bases and 2 bases, with 21 bases remaining between them. The length of the CDR3 is 17 residues.

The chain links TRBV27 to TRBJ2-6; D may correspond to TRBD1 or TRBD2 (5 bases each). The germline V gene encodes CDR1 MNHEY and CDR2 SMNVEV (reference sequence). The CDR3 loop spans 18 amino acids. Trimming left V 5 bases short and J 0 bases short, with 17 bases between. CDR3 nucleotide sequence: TGTGCCAGCAGTCCTCAAACGGGACGCCTCTCTGGGGCCAACGTCCTGACTTTC. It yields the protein CASSPQTGRLSGANVLTF.

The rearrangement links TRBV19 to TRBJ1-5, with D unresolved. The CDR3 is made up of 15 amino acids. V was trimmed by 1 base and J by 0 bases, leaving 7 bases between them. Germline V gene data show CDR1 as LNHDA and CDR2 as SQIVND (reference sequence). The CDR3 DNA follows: TGTGCCAGTAGTATAGCCGATTATAGCAATCAGCCCCAGCATTTT. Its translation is CASSIADYSNQPQHF.

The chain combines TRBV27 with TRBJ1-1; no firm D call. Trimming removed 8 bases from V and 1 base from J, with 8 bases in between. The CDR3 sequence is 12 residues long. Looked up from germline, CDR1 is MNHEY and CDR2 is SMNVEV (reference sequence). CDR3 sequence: CASSQGNTEAFF. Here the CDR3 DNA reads TGTGCCAGCTCACAAGGGAACACTGAAGCTTTCTTT.

CDR3 sequence (DNA): TGTGCCAGCAGCTTAGCGGGACAGGGAAGGGACGAGCAGTACTTC. Translated, it gives CASSLAGQGRDEQYF. This chain connects TRBV11-3 to TRBJ2-7, with TRBD1 matching 9 bases. The CDR3 extends over 15 amino acids. Germline-derived CDR1 and CDR2 are SGHNT and YENEEA. V trimming: 1 base; J trimming: 5 bases; junction bases outside the gene matches: 6.

Here the CDR3 reads CASSQAPYEGQYF. For the CDR3, the DNA is TGTGCCAGCAGCCAAGCGCCTTATGAGGGGCAGTACTTC. The chain has TRBV14 and TRBJ2-7; D possibly corresponds to TRBD2 (5 bases). The CDR3 extends over 13 amino acids. The V end lost 1 base, the J end lost 9 bases, and 13 bases lay between the germline ends. Germline-derived CDR1 and CDR2 are SGHDN and FVKESK.

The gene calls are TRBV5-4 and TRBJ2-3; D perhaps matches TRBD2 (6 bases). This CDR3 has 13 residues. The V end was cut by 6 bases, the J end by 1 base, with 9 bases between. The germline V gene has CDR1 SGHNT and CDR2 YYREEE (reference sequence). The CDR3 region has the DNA TGTGCCAGCACCCGGAGGGGCACAGATACGCAGTATTTT. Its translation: CASTRRGTDTQYF.

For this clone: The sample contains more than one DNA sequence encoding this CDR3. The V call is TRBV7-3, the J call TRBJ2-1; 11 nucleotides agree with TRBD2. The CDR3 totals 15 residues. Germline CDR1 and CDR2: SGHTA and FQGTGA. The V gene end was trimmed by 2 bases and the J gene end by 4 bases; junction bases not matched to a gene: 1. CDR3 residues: CASSLGTSGYNEQFF. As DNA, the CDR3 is TGTGCCAGCAGCTTAGGGACTAGCGGTTACAATGAGCAGTTCTTC. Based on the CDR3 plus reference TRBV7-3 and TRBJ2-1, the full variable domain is GAGVSQTPSNKVTEKGKYVELRCDPISGHTALYWYRQSLGQGPEFLIYFQGTGAADDSGLPNDRFFAVRPEGSVSTLKIQRTERGDSAVYLCASSLGTSGYNEQFFGPGTRLTVL.

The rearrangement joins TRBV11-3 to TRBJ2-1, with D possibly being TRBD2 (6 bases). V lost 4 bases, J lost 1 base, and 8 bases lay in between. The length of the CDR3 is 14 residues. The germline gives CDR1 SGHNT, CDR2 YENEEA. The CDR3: CASSYSGSYNEQFF. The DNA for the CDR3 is TGTGCCAGCAGCTACAGCGGGTCCTACAATGAGCAGTTCTTC.

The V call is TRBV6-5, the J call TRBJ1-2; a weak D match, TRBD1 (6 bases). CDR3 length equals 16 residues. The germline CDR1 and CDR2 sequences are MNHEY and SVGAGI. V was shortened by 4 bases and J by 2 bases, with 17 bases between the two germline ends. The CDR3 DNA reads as TGTGCCAGCAGTTCCCAGGGGTCGCCGATGAACTATGGCTACACCTTC. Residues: CASSSQGSPMNYGYTF.

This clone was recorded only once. The CDR3 region has the DNA TGCAGCGCTAAGACTAGCGGGAGTATAAGAGAGACCCAGTACTTC. Its protein is CSAKTSGSIRETQYF. This sequence joins TRBV29-1 and TRBJ2-5; 12 bases are a match to TRBD2. With 7 bases clipped from V and 4 bases from J, the junction kept 10 bases outside the gene matches. CDR1 is SQVTM, CDR2 ANQGSEA, per germline. This CDR3 spans 15 amino acids.

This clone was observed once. CDR3 sequence reads: CASSDREPEKLFF. DNA for the CDR3: TGTGCCAGCAGCGACCGGGAGCCCGAAAAACTGTTTTTT. The chain recombines TRBV11-3 with TRBJ1-4, with D unclear. Germline assignment: CDR1 SGHNT and CDR2 YENEEA. V was trimmed by 5 bases and J by 8 bases, leaving 12 bases between them. The CDR3 runs to 13 residues.

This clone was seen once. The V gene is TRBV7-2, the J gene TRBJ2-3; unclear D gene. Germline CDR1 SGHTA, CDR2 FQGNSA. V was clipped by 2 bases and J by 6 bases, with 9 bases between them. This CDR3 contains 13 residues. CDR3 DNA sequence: TGTGCCAGCAGCTTAAGCCCCGGGGATACGCAGTATTTT. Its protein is CASSLSPGDTQYF.

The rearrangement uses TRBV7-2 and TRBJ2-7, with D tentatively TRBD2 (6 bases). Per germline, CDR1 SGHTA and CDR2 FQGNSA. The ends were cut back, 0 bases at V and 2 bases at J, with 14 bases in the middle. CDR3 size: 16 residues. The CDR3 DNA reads TGTGCCAGCAGCTTAGCGGTGGGGAGGTATACCTACGAGCAGTACTTC. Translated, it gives CASSLAVGRYTYEQYF.

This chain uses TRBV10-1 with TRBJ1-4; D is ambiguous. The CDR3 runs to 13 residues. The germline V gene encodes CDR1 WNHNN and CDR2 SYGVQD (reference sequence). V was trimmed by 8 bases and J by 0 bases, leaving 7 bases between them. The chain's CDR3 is CASQDATNEKLFF. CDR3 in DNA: TGCGCCAGCCAGGACGCAACTAATGAAAAACTGTTTTTT.

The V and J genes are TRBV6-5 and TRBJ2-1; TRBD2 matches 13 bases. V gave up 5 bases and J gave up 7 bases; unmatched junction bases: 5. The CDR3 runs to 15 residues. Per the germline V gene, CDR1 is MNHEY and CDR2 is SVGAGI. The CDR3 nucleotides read TGTGCCAGCAGTAAGAGGACTAGCGGGAGTAATGAGCAGTTCTTC. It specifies CASSKRTSGSNEQFF.

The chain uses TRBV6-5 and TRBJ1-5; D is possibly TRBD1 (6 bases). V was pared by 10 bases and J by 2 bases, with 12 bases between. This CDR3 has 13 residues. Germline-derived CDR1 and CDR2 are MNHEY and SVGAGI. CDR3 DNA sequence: TGTGCCATCACAGGGTCAGGCAATCAGCCCCAGCATTTT. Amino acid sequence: CAITGSGNQPQHF.

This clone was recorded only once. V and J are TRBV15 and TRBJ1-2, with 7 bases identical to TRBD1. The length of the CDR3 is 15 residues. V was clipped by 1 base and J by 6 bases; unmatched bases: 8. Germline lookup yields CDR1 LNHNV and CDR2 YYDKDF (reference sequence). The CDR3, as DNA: TGTGCCACCAGCAGAGTCCGACAGGGTGGGAATGGCTACACCTTC. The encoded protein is CATSRVRQGGNGYTF.

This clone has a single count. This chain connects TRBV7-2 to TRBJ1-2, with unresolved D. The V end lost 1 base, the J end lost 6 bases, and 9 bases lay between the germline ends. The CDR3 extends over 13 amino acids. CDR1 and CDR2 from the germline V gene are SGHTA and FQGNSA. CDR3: CASSLEQDDGYTF. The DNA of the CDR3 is TGTGCCAGCAGCTTAGAGCAGGATGATGGCTACACCTTC. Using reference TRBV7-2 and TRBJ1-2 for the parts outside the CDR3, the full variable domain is GAGVSQSPSNKVTEKGKDVELRCDPISGHTALYWYRQSLGQGLEFLIYFQGNSAPDKSGLPSDRFSAERTGGSVSTLTIQRTQQEDSAVYLCASSLEQDDGYTFGSGTRLTVV.

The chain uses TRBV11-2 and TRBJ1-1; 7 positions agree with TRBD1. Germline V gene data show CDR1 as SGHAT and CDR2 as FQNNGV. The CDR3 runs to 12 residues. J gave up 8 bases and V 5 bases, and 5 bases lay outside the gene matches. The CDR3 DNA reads TGTGCCAGCAGCCGTGGGACAGCAGAAGCTTTCTTT. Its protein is CASSRGTAEAFF.

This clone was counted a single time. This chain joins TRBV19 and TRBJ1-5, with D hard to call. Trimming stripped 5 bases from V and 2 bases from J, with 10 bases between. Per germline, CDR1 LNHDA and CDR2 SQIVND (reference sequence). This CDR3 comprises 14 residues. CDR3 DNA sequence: TGTGCCAGTAGTCCTAACACCCGCAATCAGCCCCAGCATTTT. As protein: CASSPNTRNQPQHF.

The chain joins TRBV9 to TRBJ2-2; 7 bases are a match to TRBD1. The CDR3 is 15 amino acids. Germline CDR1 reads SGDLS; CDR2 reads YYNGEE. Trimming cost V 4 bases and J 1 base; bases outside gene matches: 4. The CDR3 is CASSTRDRNTGELFF. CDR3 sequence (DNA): TGTGCCAGCAGCACCCGGGACAGGAACACCGGGGAGCTGTTTTTT.

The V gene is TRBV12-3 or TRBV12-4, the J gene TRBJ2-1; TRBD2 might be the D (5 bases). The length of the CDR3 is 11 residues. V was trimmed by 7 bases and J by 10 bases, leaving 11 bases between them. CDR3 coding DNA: TGTGCCAGCACCCCGGGAACGGAGCAGTTCTTC. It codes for CASTPGTEQFF.